The 18 T cell receptor beta chains in this list originate from one sample, sequenced in a study of cytomegalovirus exposure and HLA in healthy donors (dated by TCRdb to 2016 to 2017). Libraries were prepared through the immunoSEQ multiplex PCR assay. A mixture of 60 forward primers for TCR Vbeta segments and 13 reverse primers for TCR Jbeta segments was used in the multiplex PCR. TCRdb provides this immuneACCESS table in a form limited to in-frame rearrangements. Some clones are lacking; in checked studies, under half of them reflect an unresolved V gene, and why the rest are absent is not known. For this sample there are 84,000 or so clones; about 80% appear just once. 1.3% to 1.5% of the sample is held by the ten biggest clonotypes. The sequenced sample was PBMCs. All receptors come from a male donor in good health and CMV-seronegative.

This clone has a handful of counts. This sequence joins TRBV6-6 and TRBJ1-6; D is unclear. V was pared by 5 bases and J by 10 bases, with 18 bases between. The CDR3 is 15 residues long. Germline CDR1 is MNHNY and CDR2 is SVGAGI (reference sequence). CDR3 in DNA: TGTGCCAGCAGTCCGTCGCGCGAGGGAGGATCACCCCTCCACTTT. This sequence encodes CASSPSREGGSPLHF.

The chain combines TRBV7-2 with TRBJ1-6; 8 positions agree with TRBD1. The J segment lost 10 bases and the V segment lost 5 bases, leaving 10 bases of the junction unmatched. The CDR3 runs 15 residues. CDR1 and CDR2 from the germline V gene are SGHTA and FQGNSA. CDR3 nucleotides: TGTGCCAGCAGCCCCGGACAGGGTTCGGAGTCACCCCTCCACTTT. This translates into CASSPGQGSESPLHF.

The chain carries TRBV19 and TRBJ1-2, with D possibly being TRBD1 (5 bases). Germline lookup yields CDR1 LNHDA and CDR2 SQIVND (reference sequence). The CDR3 has 14 amino acids. Trimming took off 3 bases at V and 4 bases at J, with 12 bases between the two ends. The CDR3 sequence is CASSISQGRYGYTF. CDR3 coding DNA: TGTGCCAGTAGTATCAGCCAGGGTCGCTATGGCTACACCTTC.

This clone was seen only a few times. The chain uses TRBV29-1 and TRBJ1-3; perhaps TRBD1 as D (6 bases). Trimming pared 2 bases from V and 3 bases from J, leaving 11 bases between. Germline CDR1 and CDR2: SQVTM and ANQGSEA. This CDR3 has 14 residues. The CDR3 DNA follows: TGCAGCGTTGAAATACAGGGCTTTGGAAACACCATATATTTT. This encodes CSVEIQGFGNTIYF. Looking up the rest from reference TRBV29-1 and TRBJ1-3 gives the full variable domain: SAVISQKPSRDICQRGTSLTIQCQVDSQVTMMFWYRQQPGQSLTLIATANQGSEATYESGFVIDKFPISRPNLTFSTLTVSNMSPEDSSIYLCSVEIQGFGNTIYFGEGSWLTVV.

V usage is TRBV28 and J usage is TRBJ1-1, with a possible D match to TRBD1 (5 bases). Trimming took 5 bases from V and 3 from J, leaving 13 bases between them. Looked up from germline, CDR1 is MDHEN and CDR2 is SYDVKM. CDR3 length: 14 amino acids. This chain's CDR3 is CASSLLGGDTEAFF. In DNA form, the CDR3 reads TGTGCCAGCAGTCTATTGGGGGGAGACACTGAAGCTTTCTTT.

This clone has only a few counts. The chain is built from TRBV4-1 and TRBJ2-5; tentatively, D is TRBD2 (6 bases). The V gene's germline CDR1 is MGHRA and CDR2 YSYEKL. Trimming took off 4 bases at V and 4 bases at J, with 10 bases between the two ends. The CDR3 loop spans 13 amino acids. The CDR3 sequence is CASSRLVGETQYF. The DNA for the CDR3 is TGCGCCAGCAGCCGACTAGTCGGAGAGACCCAGTACTTC.

The J gene is TRBJ1-2, the V gene TRBV7-9; 7 nucleotides align to TRBD1. The germline V gene encodes CDR1 SEHNR and CDR2 FQNEAQ (reference sequence). This CDR3 is built from 12 residues. Trimming took 5 bases from V and 7 from J; bases not matched to a gene: 4. Here the CDR3 DNA reads TGTGCCAGCAGCCCGACAGGGATTGGCTACACCTTC. Translating gives CASSPTGIGYTF.

The rearrangement uses TRBV4-3 and TRBJ1-6, with a possible D match to TRBD1 (6 bases). This CDR3 comprises 16 residues. The germline V and J ends were trimmed by 0 bases and 7 bases, with 13 bases remaining between them. Germline V lookup: CDR1 LGHNA, CDR2 YSLEER. The CDR3 DNA sequence: TGCGCCAGCAGCCAAGAGGGGGCGAGCGCCAATTCACCCCTCCACTTT. This codes for CASSQEGASANSPLHF.

The chain carries TRBV4-1 and TRBJ2-1; D is possibly TRBD1 (5 bases). The CDR3 sequence is 15 residues long. V dropped 0 bases and J dropped 8 bases, with 14 bases sitting between them. In germline, CDR1 is MGHRA, CDR2 YSYEKL. The CDR3 DNA reads TGCGCCAGCAGCCAAGATGTTATGCAGGGCTATGAGCAGTTCTTC. Amino acid sequence: CASSQDVMQGYEQFF.

This clone showed up just once. The chain uses TRBV27 and TRBJ2-5; D remains unclear. Germline V gene data show CDR1 as MNHEY and CDR2 as SMNVEV (reference sequence). V lost 4 bases and J 0 bases, leaving 6 bases between the germline ends. The length of the CDR3 is 13 residues. CDR3 nucleotide sequence: TGTGCCAGCAGTTCCGCGTACCAAGAGACCCAGTACTTC. It yields the protein CASSSAYQETQYF.

This clone was seen a handful of times. V and J are TRBV7-3 and TRBJ1-4; 8 bases are shared with TRBD1. Germline CDR1 reads SGHTA; CDR2 reads FQGTGA. CDR3 size: 12 residues. V was pared by 4 bases and J by 13 bases, with 5 bases of the junction left unmatched. CDR3 loop: CASSSPGGRLFF. CDR3 DNA sequence: TGTGCCAGCAGCTCCCCAGGGGGCCGACTGTTTTTT.

This clone was counted a few times. The chain has TRBV6-5 and TRBJ2-1; no firm D call. Germline-derived CDR1 and CDR2 are MNHEY and SVGAGI. This CDR3 has 12 amino acids. With 8 bases removed from V and 6 bases from J, the gap between germline ends came to 11 bases. The CDR3 DNA follows: TGTGCCAGCTTTGAACAGCTCAATGAGCAGTTCTTC. It specifies CASFEQLNEQFF.

This clone was seen more than once but under ten times. The chain couples TRBV5-1 to TRBJ1-2; 10 bases line up with TRBD1. The germline gives CDR1 SGHRS, CDR2 YFSETQ. The CDR3 is 15 amino acids. Trimming cost V 3 bases and J 0 bases; bases outside gene matches: 2. CDR3 protein: CASSWGTGANYGYTF. DNA for the CDR3: TGCGCCAGCAGCTGGGGGACAGGGGCTAACTATGGCTACACCTTC.

This chain links TRBV6-4 with TRBJ2-1, with 9 bases lining up with TRBD2. The CDR3 consists of 14 residues. V lost 9 bases, J lost 2 bases, and 5 bases stayed unmatched. Germline V gene sequence: CDR1 MRHNA, CDR2 SNTAGT. Here the CDR3 reads CASLTSGPYNEQFF. CDR3 nucleotide sequence: TGTGCCAGTCTAACTAGCGGGCCCTACAATGAGCAGTTCTTC.

This chain uses TRBV6-5 with TRBJ2-7, with D possibly matching TRBD2 (7 bases). The germline gives CDR1 MNHEY, CDR2 SVGAGI. The CDR3 covers 14 residues. V was clipped by 0 bases and J by 7 bases, with 13 bases between them. This chain's CDR3 is CASSYSRGAGEQYF. Here the CDR3 DNA reads TGTGCCAGCAGTTACTCACGGGGGGCTGGTGAGCAGTACTTC.

The chain joins TRBV7-2 to TRBJ1-3; 9 bases match TRBD1. Germline assignment: CDR1 SGHTA and CDR2 FQGNSA. CDR3 length: 16 amino acids. V lost 4 bases and J lost 4; bases outside the gene matches: 8. The CDR3 here is CASSYKQGAQGNTIYF. CDR3 DNA: TGTGCCAGCAGCTACAAACAGGGGGCGCAGGGAAACACCATATATTTT.

The J gene is TRBJ1-6, the V gene TRBV10-3; D is ambiguous. This CDR3 spans 16 amino acids. Between the trimmed V and J ends, which lost 1 base and 5 bases, there was a span of 12 bases. Germline assignment: CDR1 ENHRY and CDR2 SYGVKD. In nucleotides, the CDR3 is TGTGCCATCAGTGAGTACCGCTCCGGAGATAATTCACCCCTCCACTTT. The encoded protein is CAISEYRSGDNSPLHF.

The rearrangement links TRBV5-5 to TRBJ1-2; D gene ambiguous. The CDR3 has 14 residues. The V end lost 0 bases, the J end lost 4 bases, and 10 bases lay between the germline ends. Germline V CDR1 and CDR2: SGHKS, YYEKEE (reference sequence). Written as DNA, the CDR3 is TGTGCCAGCAGCTTGGACTCACCCTCCTATGGCTACACCTTC. The encoded protein is CASSLDSPSYGYTF.